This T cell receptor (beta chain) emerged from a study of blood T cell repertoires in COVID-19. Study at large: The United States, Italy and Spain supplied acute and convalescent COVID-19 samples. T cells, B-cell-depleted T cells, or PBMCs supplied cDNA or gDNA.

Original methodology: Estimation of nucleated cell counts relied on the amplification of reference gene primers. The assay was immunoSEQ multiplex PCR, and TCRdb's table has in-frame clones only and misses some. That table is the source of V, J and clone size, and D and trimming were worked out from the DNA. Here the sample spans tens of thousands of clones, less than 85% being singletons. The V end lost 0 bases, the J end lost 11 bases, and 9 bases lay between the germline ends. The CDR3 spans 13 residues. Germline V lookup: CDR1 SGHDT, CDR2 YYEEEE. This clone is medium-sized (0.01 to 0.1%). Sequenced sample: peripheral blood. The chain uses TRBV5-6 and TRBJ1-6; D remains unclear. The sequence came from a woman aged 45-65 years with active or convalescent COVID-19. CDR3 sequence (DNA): TGTGCCAGCAGCTTGGTGTCAAGCCCACCCCTCCACTTT. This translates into CASSLVSSPPLHF. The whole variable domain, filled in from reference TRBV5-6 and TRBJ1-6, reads DAGVTQSPTHLIKTRGQQVTLRCSPKSGHDTVSWYQQALGQGPQFIFQYYEEEERQRGNFPDRFSGHQFPNYSSELNVNALLLGDSALYLCASSLVSSPPLHFGNGTRLTVT.